This passage covers 2 T cell receptor beta chains from one sample sequenced in a study of cytotoxic CD8 clonotypes in ibrutinib-treated CLL. The method was immunoSEQ multiplex PCR; TCRdb's version includes in-frame clones alone and lacks a portion of them. Here the sample spans around 150,000 clones, around nine tenths being singletons. The source was PBMCs, collected at disease progression, from a patient treated with ibrutinib. The source is a human donor with chronic lymphocytic leukemia.

The chain employs TRBV25-1 and TRBJ2-2; D uncertain. The V gene lost 4 bases and the J gene lost 6 bases, with 12 bases spanning the gap. The CDR3 has 14 amino acids. Germline values: CDR1 MGHDK, CDR2 SYGVNS. The CDR3: CASSGGPSPGELFF. CDR3 sequence (DNA): TGTGCCAGCAGTGGCGGACCTTCTCCCGGGGAGCTGTTTTTT.

Only one count was recorded for this clone. This chain uses TRBV2 with TRBJ1-2; 9 bases map to TRBD1. V was pared by 4 bases and J by 3 bases, with 3 bases of the junction left unmatched. The CDR3 runs 14 residues. Germline-derived CDR1 and CDR2 are SNHLY and FYNNEI. The CDR3 DNA follows: TGTGCCAGCAGTGCTGGACAGGGGTACTATGGCTACACCTTC. As protein: CASSAGQGYYGYTF.